This record covers a single T cell receptor beta chain. What it binds is unknown. This sample stems from a study of PD-L1 blockade in urothelial cancer. The wider study: Between 0 and 3 chemotherapy regimens preceded treatment for each patient. Blood was tested 3 weeks (second dose) and 6 weeks into treatment.

Study observations and caveats: Those with durable benefit had larger increases in tumor-associated blood clones at 3 weeks.

The germline V and J ends were trimmed by 5 bases and 1 base, with 20 bases remaining between them. The V gene's germline CDR1 is LNHDA and CDR2 SQIVND (reference sequence). CDR3 length equals 18 residues. The assay was immunoSEQ multiplex PCR, and TCRdb's table has in-frame clones only and misses some. Of tens of thousands of clones in the sample, less than 85% were seen once. Time point denoted: pretreatment peripheral blood. Patients each gave 1 to 8 samples, pretreatment and on-treatment. This clonotype originated in a man aged 65 to 79 with urothelial cancer. V and J are TRBV19 and TRBJ2-2; D perhaps matches TRBD2 (6 bases). This specimen consisted of PBMCs, obtained around atezolizumab (anti-PD-L1) treatment. The CDR3 nucleotides are TGTGCCAGTAGTCCAGGAGGAGGGAGGACGGAGAACACCGGGGAGCTGTTTTTT. It is translated as CASSPGGGRTENTGELFF.